Following are 25 T cell receptor beta chains from one sample sequenced in a study of blood T cells in healthy people across ages. Primers used in a second PCR of about 7 to 11 cycles were a sample-barcoded 5' primer and a J-beta primer mix. Each CDR3 protein is one row after TCRdb ran MiXCR on the 5' RACE reads. The table lists 650,000 to 900,000 distinct CDR3 sequences, approximately 59% of them singletons. Material for sequencing was blood. Receptors originate from a young man in good health.

This rearrangement joins TRBV6-2 or TRBV6-3 to TRBJ2-6, with D possibly being TRBD1 (6 bases). V shed 0 bases and J shed 0 bases, with 9 bases lying between them. Germline V gene data show CDR1 as MNHEY and CDR2 as SVGEGT. There are 17 residues in the CDR3. CDR3 in DNA: TGTGCCAGCAGTTACTCTCCAGGGGACTCTGGGGCCAACGTCCTGACTTTC. Translating gives CASSYSPGDSGANVLTF.

The V gene is TRBV6-2 or TRBV6-3, the J gene TRBJ2-1; D is ambiguous. The CDR3 covers 13 residues. V was trimmed by 2 bases and J by 4 bases, leaving 6 bases between them. CDR1 and CDR2 (germline): MNHEY, SVGEGT. CDR3 nucleotides: TGTGCCAGCAGTTACCGGCCTTACAATGAGCAGTTCTTC. Its translation is CASSYRPYNEQFF.

The chain couples TRBV6-5 to TRBJ2-5; no definite D call. The germline V gene encodes CDR1 MNHEY and CDR2 SVGAGI. V lost 2 bases and J lost 3, with 10 bases in between. This CDR3 spans 14 amino acids. This chain's CDR3 is CASSYRDWEETQYF. The CDR3 region has the DNA TGTGCCAGCAGTTACAGGGATTGGGAAGAGACCCAGTACTTC.

This chain links TRBV29-1 with TRBJ2-5; D is ambiguous. The CDR3 sequence is 11 residues long. The V end lost 4 bases, the J end lost 2 bases, and 5 bases lay between the germline ends. Germline V gives CDR1 SQVTM, CDR2 ANQGSEA. CDR3 coding DNA: TGCAGCGTTGGGGCGCAAGAGACCCAGTACTTC. This encodes CSVGAQETQYF.

This clonotype was picked up many times. It may be a read error: a sequence one base away is much more abundant. The V gene is TRBV29-1, the J gene TRBJ2-7; 8 nucleotides agree with TRBD1. V gave up 8 bases and J gave up 7 bases; unmatched junction bases: 10. The CDR3 covers 12 residues. Germline V gene data show CDR1 as SQVTM and CDR2 as ANQGSEA. CDR3 in amino acids: CSMTGDGNEQYF. In DNA, the CDR3 is TGCAGCATGACAGGGGATGGCAATGAGCAGTACTTC.

The chain joins TRBV12-3 or TRBV12-4 to TRBJ2-4, with TRBD1 identical over 10 bases. The length of the CDR3 is 14 residues. V trimming: 4 bases; J trimming: 8 bases; junction bases outside the gene matches: 5. CDR3 nucleotide sequence: TGTGCCAGCAGTTCGACAGGGGGCTGGGACATTCAGTACTTC. This sequence encodes CASSSTGGWDIQYF.

V usage is TRBV5-1 and J usage is TRBJ2-1; D possibly corresponds to TRBD2 (6 bases). Germline CDR1 is SGHRS and CDR2 is YFSETQ. There are 14 residues in the CDR3. Trimming shortened V by 6 bases and J by 4 bases, and 14 bases separated the two germline ends. CDR3 in amino acids: CASNSGEPYNEQFF. CDR3 DNA: TGCGCCAGCAACTCGGGGGAGCCTTACAATGAGCAGTTCTTC.

The chain couples TRBV15 to TRBJ2-7; D gene unclear. CDR1 is LNHNV and CDR2 is YYDKDF in the germline V gene (reference sequence). With 4 bases removed from V and 4 bases from J, the gap between germline ends came to 17 bases. The CDR3 covers 15 residues. The CDR3 spells CATSKEGSVGYEQYF. The CDR3 nucleotides read TGTGCCACCAGCAAGGAAGGGTCGGTCGGGTACGAGCAGTACTTC.

The J gene is TRBJ1-5, the V gene TRBV20-1; D not certain. V was clipped by 3 bases and J by 0 bases, with 12 bases between them. The CDR3 consists of 15 residues. Germline values: CDR1 DFQATT, CDR2 SNEGSKA (reference sequence). CDR3 residues: CSASGVRYSNQPQHF. Here the CDR3 DNA reads TGCAGTGCTAGTGGGGTCAGATATAGCAATCAGCCCCAGCATTTT.

As for this clonotype: Germline is not matched at one junction end, which may reflect a read error. The chain is built from TRBV6-2 or TRBV6-3 and TRBJ2-5; 9 positions agree with TRBD2. The CDR3 has 15 residues. Germline assignment: CDR1 MNHEY and CDR2 SVGEGT. The CDR3: CASSPTGTSPEIQYF. CDR3 nucleotide sequence: TGTGCCAGCAGTCCAACCGGGACTAGCCCGGAGATCCAGTACTTC.

A note on this clonotype: This sequence may be a read error, since a much larger clone differs from it by one base. The V and J genes are TRBV11-2 and TRBJ2-7; unclear D gene. The CDR3 spans 14 residues. The V gene's germline CDR1 is SGHAT and CDR2 FQNNGV. In nucleotides, the CDR3 is TGTGCCAGCAGCGTAGAACGTGTTAGCTACGAGCAGTACTTC. Translating it yields CASSVERVSYEQYF. Combining the CDR3 with reference TRBV11-2 and TRBJ2-7 gives the whole variable domain EAGVAQSPRYKIIEKRQSVAFWCNPISGHATLYWYQQILGQGPKLLIQFQNNGVVDDSQLPKDRFSAERLKGVDSTLKIQPAKLEDSAVYLCASSVERVSYEQYFGPGTRLTVT.

This sequence joins TRBV3-1 and TRBJ1-2, with D perhaps TRBD1 (5 bases). CDR3 length: 14 amino acids. V was cut by 3 bases and J by 5 bases, with 13 bases left in between. The V gene's germline CDR1 is LGHDT and CDR2 YNNKEL (reference sequence). This CDR3 reads CASSHAQGSYGYTF. CDR3 sequence (DNA): TGTGCCAGCAGCCACGCTCAGGGTAGTTATGGCTACACCTTC.

The chain carries TRBV9 and TRBJ2-3, with 9 bases fitting TRBD1. The germline gives CDR1 SGDLS, CDR2 YYNGEE. V gave up 4 bases and J gave up 5 bases; unmatched junction bases: 8. The CDR3 loop spans 15 amino acids. CDR3 in DNA: TGTGCCAGCAGCAGAAACAGGGGGCGCGGAGATACGCAGTATTTT. It yields the protein CASSRNRGRGDTQYF.

The gene calls are TRBV6-2 or TRBV6-3 and TRBJ2-5; tentatively, D is TRBD2 (6 bases). CDR1 is MNHEY, CDR2 SVGEGT, per germline. V lost 5 bases and J lost 4, with 11 bases in between. The CDR3 has 13 residues. CDR3 DNA sequence: TGTGCCAGCAGTACCGGGACTCTAGAGACCCAGTACTTC. Translating it yields CASSTGTLETQYF.

The rearrangement joins TRBV6-1 to TRBJ2-7; perhaps TRBD1 as D (6 bases). V lost 8 bases to trimming and J lost 3 bases, with 11 bases between them. This CDR3 spans 12 amino acids. Germline V gives CDR1 MNHNS, CDR2 SASEGT. The CDR3 spells CASFDRFYEQYF. The CDR3 DNA sequence: TGTGCCAGCTTCGACAGGTTCTACGAGCAGTACTTC.

This clonotype is a singleton in its sample. The chain joins TRBV24-1 to TRBJ1-5; D uncertain. Germline V gene lookup returns CDR1 KGHDR and CDR2 SFDVKD. The CDR3 extends over 14 amino acids. The germline V and J ends were trimmed by 3 bases and 5 bases, with 10 bases remaining between them. The CDR3 spells CATSDKAHYQPQHF. The CDR3 DNA sequence: TGTGCCACCAGTGATAAGGCCCACTATCAGCCCCAGCATTTT.

The count of this clonotype is one. The chain has TRBV7-2 and TRBJ2-1; 11 bases fit TRBD2. The CDR3 consists of 19 residues. Germline CDR1 reads SGHTA; CDR2 reads FQGNSA. The V segment lost 5 bases and the J segment 0 bases; nucleotides outside the gene matches: 12. The CDR3 protein is CASSLPGLAAPSSYNEQFF. CDR3 bases: TGTGCCAGCAGCCTTCCGGGACTAGCGGCGCCGAGCTCCTACAATGAGCAGTTCTTC.

This clonotype was recorded a few times. This chain joins TRBV6-6 and TRBJ2-7, with D hard to call. The ends were cut back, 6 bases at V and 4 bases at J, with 10 bases in the middle. The CDR3 runs 12 residues. Germline-derived CDR1 and CDR2 are MNHNY and SVGAGI (reference sequence). The CDR3 spells CASSSQYYEQYF. CDR3 bases: TGTGCCAGCAGCTCTCAGTATTACGAGCAGTACTTC.

The J gene is TRBJ2-1, the V gene TRBV5-1; the D call may be TRBD1 or TRBD2 (7 bases each). The CDR3 consists of 19 residues. Germline V CDR1 and CDR2: SGHRS, YFSETQ. The V end was cut by 1 base, the J end by 3 bases, with 23 bases between. The CDR3 spells CASSLRGGGLVSRYNEQFF. DNA of the CDR3: TGCGCCAGCAGCTTGCGGGGAGGGGGCCTGGTGTCACGCTACAATGAGCAGTTCTTC.

V gene TRBV12-3 or TRBV12-4 combines with J gene TRBJ2-7; D is uncertain. This CDR3 has 13 residues. Between the trimmed V and J ends, which lost 5 bases and 6 bases, there was a span of 14 bases. The CDR3: CASSLSPGREQYF. For the CDR3, the DNA is TGTGCCAGCAGTCTTTCGCCTGGGCGCGAGCAGTACTTC.

Only a few counts were recorded for this clonotype. The chain's CDR3 is CATAPTSYETQYF. CDR3 DNA sequence: TGTGCCACCGCTCCGACTAGCTACGAGACCCAGTACTTC. The chain employs TRBV6-5 and TRBJ2-5, with 7 positions matching TRBD2. V lost 10 bases to trimming and J lost 5 bases; unmatched junction nucleotides: 10. This CDR3 is 13 amino acids long. Germline lookup yields CDR1 MNHEY and CDR2 SVGAGI.

The J gene is TRBJ2-7, the V gene TRBV7-9; a possible D gene is TRBD2 (6 bases). This CDR3 contains 15 residues. V dropped 5 bases and J dropped 4 bases, with 18 bases sitting between them. Germline V gives CDR1 SEHNR, CDR2 FQNEAQ (reference sequence). The chain's CDR3 is CASSPRTSEGYEQYF. The CDR3 bases are TGTGCCAGCAGCCCCCGGACATCGGAGGGGTACGAGCAGTACTTC.

This clonotype has more than one count but fewer than ten. The chain employs TRBV28 and TRBJ1-2, with TRBD1 matching over 8 bases. This CDR3 has 14 amino acids. Germline V CDR1 and CDR2: MDHEN, SYDVKM. V lost 6 bases and J lost 4; bases outside the gene matches: 7. The CDR3 sequence: CASRVPQGVYGYTF. As DNA, the CDR3 is TGTGCCAGCAGGGTACCACAGGGGGTCTATGGCTACACCTTC.

The table lists this clonotype with a count of one. A junction end diverges from the germline sequence, so it may reflect a read error. V usage is TRBV19 and J usage is TRBJ1-2, with D unclear. CDR1 and CDR2 (germline): LNHDA, SQIVND (reference sequence). This CDR3 is built from 13 residues. CDR3 bases: TGCGCCAGTAGTGGATCGCAGAACTATGGCTACACCTTC. Residues: CASSGSQNYGYTF. Combining the CDR3 with reference TRBV19 and TRBJ1-2 gives the whole variable domain DGGITQSPKYLFRKEGQNVTLSCEQNLNHDAMYWYRQDPGQGLRLIYYSQIVNDFQKGDIAEGYSVSREKKESFPLTVTSAQKNPTAFYLCASSGSQNYGYTFGSGTRLTVV.

The rearrangement uses TRBV29-1 and TRBJ2-7; D is unclear. Trimming left V 2 bases short and J 3 bases short, with 8 bases between. This CDR3 comprises 12 residues. Germline V gene lookup returns CDR1 SQVTM and CDR2 ANQGSEA. The CDR3 spells CSVELRNYEQYF. CDR3 nucleotide sequence: TGCAGCGTTGAATTGAGAAACTACGAGCAGTACTTC.